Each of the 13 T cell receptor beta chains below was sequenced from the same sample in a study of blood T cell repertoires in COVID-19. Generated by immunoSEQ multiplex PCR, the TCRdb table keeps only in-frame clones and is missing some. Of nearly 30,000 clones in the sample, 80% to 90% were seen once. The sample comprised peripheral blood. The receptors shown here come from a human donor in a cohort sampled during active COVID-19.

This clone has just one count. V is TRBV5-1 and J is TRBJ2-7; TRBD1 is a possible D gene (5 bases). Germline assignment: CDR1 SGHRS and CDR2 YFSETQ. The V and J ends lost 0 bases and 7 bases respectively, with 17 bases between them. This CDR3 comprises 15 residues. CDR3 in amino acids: CASSLDAGIDEEQYF. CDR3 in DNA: TGCGCCAGCAGCTTGGATGCAGGGATAGATGAGGAGCAGTACTTC.

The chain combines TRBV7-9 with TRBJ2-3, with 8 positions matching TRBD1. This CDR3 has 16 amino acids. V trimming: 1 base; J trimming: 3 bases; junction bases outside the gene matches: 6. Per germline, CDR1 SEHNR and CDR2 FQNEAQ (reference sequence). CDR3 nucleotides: TGTGCCAGCAGCTTAGGCCTCAGGGGGCAGACAGATACGCAGTATTTT. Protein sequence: CASSLGLRGQTDTQYF.

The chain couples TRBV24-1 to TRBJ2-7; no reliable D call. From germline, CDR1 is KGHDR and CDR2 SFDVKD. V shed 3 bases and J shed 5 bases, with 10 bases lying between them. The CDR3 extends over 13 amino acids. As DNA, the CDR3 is TGTGCCACCAGTGATCCTATGGGCAACGAGCAGTACTTC. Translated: CATSDPMGNEQYF.

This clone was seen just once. CDR3 coding DNA: TGTGCCAGCAGCTCACCCCGACAGGGAAACACCATATATTTT. Residues: CASSSPRQGNTIYF. The genes are TRBV11-2 and TRBJ1-3, with D possibly being TRBD1 (5 bases). CDR1 is SGHAT, CDR2 FQNNGV, per germline. The CDR3 runs to 14 residues. V was clipped by 4 bases and J by 4 bases, with 11 bases between them. The whole variable domain, remainder taken from reference TRBV11-2 and TRBJ1-3, is EAGVAQSPRYKIIEKRQSVAFWCNPISGHATLYWYQQILGQGPKLLIQFQNNGVVDDSQLPKDRFSAERLKGVDSTLKIQPAKLEDSAVYLCASSSPRQGNTIYFGEGSWLTVV.

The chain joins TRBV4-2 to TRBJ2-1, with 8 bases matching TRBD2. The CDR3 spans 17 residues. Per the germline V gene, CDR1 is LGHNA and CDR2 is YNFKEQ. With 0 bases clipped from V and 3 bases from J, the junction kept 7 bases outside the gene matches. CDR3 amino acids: CASSQEMSSGDYNEQFF. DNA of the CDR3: TGTGCCAGCAGCCAAGAGATGAGTAGCGGGGACTACAATGAGCAGTTCTTC.

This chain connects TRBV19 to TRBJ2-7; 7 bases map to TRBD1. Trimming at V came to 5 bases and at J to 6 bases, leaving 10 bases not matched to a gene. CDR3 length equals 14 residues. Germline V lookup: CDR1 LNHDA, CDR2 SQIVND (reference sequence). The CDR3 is CASSPQDRSIEQYF. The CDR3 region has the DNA TGTGCCAGTAGTCCCCAGGACAGGTCCATCGAGCAGTACTTC.

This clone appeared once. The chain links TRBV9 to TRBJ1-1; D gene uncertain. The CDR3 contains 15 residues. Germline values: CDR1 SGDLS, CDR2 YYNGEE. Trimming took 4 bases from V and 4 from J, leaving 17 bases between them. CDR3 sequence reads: CASSPRPFFSTEAFF. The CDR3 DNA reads TGTGCCAGCAGCCCGCGGCCGTTCTTCTCCACTGAAGCTTTCTTT.

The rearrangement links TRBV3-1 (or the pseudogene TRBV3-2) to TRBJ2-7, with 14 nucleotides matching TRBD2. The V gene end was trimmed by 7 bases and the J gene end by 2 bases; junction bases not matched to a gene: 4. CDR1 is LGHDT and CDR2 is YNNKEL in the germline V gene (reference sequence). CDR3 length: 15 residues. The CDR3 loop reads CASKRTSGGTYEQYF. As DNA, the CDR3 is TGTGCCAGCAAACGGACTAGCGGGGGGACCTACGAGCAGTACTTC.

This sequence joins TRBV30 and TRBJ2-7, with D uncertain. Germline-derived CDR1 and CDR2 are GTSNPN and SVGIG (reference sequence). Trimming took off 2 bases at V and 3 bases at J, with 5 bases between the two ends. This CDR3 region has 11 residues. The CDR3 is CAWSSFYEQYF. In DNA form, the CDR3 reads TGTGCCTGGAGTTCCTTCTACGAGCAGTACTTC.

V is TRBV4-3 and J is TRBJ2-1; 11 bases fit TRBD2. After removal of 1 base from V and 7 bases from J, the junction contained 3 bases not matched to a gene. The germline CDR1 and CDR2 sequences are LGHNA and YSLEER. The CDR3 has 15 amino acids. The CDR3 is CASSQVAGGRNEQFF. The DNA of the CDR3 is TGCGCCAGCAGCCAAGTAGCGGGGGGGCGTAATGAGCAGTTCTTC.

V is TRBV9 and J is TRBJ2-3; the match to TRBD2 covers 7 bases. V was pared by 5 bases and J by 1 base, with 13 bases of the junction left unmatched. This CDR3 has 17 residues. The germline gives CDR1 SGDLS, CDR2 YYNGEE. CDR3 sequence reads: CASSELGGSSRTDTQYF. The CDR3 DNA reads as TGTGCCAGCAGTGAACTGGGGGGGTCCTCTCGCACAGATACGCAGTATTTT.

CDR3 region: CASSQVSAGQGNTIYF. The CDR3 DNA reads TGTGCCAGCAGCCAAGTGTCTGCAGGGCAGGGAAACACCATATATTTT. The chain combines TRBV4-2 with TRBJ1-3; possibly TRBD1 for D (5 bases). This CDR3 is built from 16 residues. V lost 1 base and J lost 4, with 14 bases in between. Germline V gene sequence: CDR1 LGHNA, CDR2 YNFKEQ.

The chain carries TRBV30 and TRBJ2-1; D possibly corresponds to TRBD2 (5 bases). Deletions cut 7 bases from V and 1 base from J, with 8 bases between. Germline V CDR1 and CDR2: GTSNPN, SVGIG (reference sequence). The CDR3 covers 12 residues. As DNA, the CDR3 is TGTGCCTACGGACTGTCCTACAATGAGCAGTTCTTC. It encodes CAYGLSYNEQFF.